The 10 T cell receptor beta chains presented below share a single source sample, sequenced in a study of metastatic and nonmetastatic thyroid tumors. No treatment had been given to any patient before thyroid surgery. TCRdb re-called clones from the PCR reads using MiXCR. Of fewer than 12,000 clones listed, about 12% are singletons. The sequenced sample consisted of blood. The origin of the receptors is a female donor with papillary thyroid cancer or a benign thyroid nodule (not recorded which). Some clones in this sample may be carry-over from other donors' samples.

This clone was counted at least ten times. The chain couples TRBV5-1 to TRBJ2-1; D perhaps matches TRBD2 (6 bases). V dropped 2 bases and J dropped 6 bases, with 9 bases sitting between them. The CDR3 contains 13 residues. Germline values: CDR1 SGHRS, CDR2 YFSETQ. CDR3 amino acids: CASSLTSRNEQFF. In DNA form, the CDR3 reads TGCGCCAGCAGCTTAACTAGCCGCAATGAGCAGTTCTTC.

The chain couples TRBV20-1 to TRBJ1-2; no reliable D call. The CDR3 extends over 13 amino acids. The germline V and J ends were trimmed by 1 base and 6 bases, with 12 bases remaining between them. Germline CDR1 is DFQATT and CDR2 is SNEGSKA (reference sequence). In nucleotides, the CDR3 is TGCAGTGCTAGAGGGCCGGGAAAGGATGGCTACACCTTC. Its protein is CSARGPGKDGYTF.

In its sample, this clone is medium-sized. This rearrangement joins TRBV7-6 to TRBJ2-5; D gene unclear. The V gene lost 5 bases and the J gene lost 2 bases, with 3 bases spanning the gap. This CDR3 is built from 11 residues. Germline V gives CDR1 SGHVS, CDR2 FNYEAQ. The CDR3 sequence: CASSQQETQYF. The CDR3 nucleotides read TGTGCCAGCAGCCAACAAGAGACCCAGTACTTC. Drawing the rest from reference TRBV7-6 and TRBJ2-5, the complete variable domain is GAGVSQSPRYKVTKRGQDVALRCDPISGHVSLYWYRQALGQGPEFLTYFNYEAQQDKSGLPNDRFSAERPEGSISTLTIQRTEQRDSAMYRCASSQQETQYFGPGTRLLVL.

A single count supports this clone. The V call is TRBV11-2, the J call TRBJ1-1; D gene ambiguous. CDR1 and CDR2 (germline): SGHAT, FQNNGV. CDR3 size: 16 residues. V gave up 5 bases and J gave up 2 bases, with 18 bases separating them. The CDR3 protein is CASSRSRPVTNTEAFF. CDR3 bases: TGTGCCAGCAGCCGTAGTCGACCCGTGACTAACACTGAAGCTTTCTTT.

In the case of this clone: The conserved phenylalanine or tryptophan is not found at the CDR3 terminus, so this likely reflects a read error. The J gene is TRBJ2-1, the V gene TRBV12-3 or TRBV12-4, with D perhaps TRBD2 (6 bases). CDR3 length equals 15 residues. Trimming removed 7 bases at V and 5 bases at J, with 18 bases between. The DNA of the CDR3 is TGTGCCAGCAAACCTACTAGCTGTTATCACAATGAGCAGTTCCTC. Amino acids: CASKPTSCYHNEQFL.

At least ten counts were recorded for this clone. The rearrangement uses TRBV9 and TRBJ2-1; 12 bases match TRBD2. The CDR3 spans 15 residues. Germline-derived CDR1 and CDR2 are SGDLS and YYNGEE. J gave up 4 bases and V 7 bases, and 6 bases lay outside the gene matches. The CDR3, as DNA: TGTGCCAGCTCTTCTACTAGCGGGGGGTACAATGAGCAGTTCTTC. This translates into CASSSTSGGYNEQFF.

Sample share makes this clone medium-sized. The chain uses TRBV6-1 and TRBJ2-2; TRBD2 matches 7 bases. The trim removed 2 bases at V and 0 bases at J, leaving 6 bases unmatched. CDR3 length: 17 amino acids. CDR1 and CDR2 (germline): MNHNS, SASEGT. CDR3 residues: CASSERDGRSNTGELFF. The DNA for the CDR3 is TGTGCCAGCAGTGAAAGGGACGGGAGGTCGAACACCGGGGAGCTGTTTTTT.

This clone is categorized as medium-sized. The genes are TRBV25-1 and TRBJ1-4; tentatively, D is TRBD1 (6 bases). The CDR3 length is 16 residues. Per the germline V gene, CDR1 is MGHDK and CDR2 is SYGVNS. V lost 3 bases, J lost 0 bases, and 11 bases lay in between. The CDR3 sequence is CASSEGGFATNEKLFF. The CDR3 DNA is TGTGCCAGCAGTGAGGGGGGCTTCGCAACTAATGAAAAACTGTTTTTT.

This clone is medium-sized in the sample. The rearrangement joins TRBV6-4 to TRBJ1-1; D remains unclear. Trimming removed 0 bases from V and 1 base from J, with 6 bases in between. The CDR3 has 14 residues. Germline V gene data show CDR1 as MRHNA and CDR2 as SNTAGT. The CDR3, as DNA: TGTGCCAGCAGTGACTCGAGTAGGAACACTGAAGCTTTCTTT. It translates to CASSDSSRNTEAFF.

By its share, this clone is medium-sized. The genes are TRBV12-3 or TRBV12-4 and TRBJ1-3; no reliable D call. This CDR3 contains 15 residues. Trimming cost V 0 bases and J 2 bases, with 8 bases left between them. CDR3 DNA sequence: TGTGCCAGCAGTTTAGCCCGATGGCCTGGAAACACCATATATTTT. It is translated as CASSLARWPGNTIYF.